This T cell receptor (beta chain) was sequenced for a study of early T cells in non-severe SARS-CoV-2 infection. Individual cDNA molecules were tagged with unique molecular identifiers, the study reported. Via MiXCR, TCRdb re-called the 5' RACE reads, giving one row per CDR3 protein. The profile covers under 60,000 distinct CDR3 sequences, with 10% appearing a single time and around 4.4% taken by the ten largest. CDR1 and CDR2 (germline): SQVTM, ANQGSEA. V shed 6 bases and J shed 9 bases, with 18 bases lying between them. CDR3 length: 13 amino acids. In this sample, this clonotype turned up many times.

The clonotype originates from an adult who was a healthcare worker with PCR-confirmed SARS-CoV-2 infection or an uninfected control (not recorded which). Sequenced sample: whole blood. The chain combines TRBV29-1 with TRBJ2-1, with a possible D match to TRBD2 (6 bases). The CDR3 spells CSVERTTMSEQFF. The CDR3 coding sequence is TGCAGCGTGGAGAGGACTACGATGAGTGAGCAGTTCTTC.